Shown below are 13 T cell receptor beta chains from a single sample sequenced in a study of T cell responses to AZD1222 COVID-19 vaccine. Some clones are missing from TCRdb's copy, which holds only in-frame ones; the method was immunoSEQ multiplex PCR. The sample includes some 110,000 clones, approximately 89% of them seen just once. Sequences were derived from peripheral blood, sampled 28 days after the second AZD1222 dose. The receptors shown here come from an adult who received the AZD1222 COVID-19 vaccine.

This clone was observed once. The chain has TRBV15 and TRBJ2-3; 8 positions agree with TRBD1. The CDR3 has 16 amino acids. V lost 3 bases to trimming and J lost 3 bases; unmatched junction nucleotides: 8. Germline loops: CDR1 LNHNV, CDR2 YYDKDF (reference sequence). The DNA for the CDR3 is TGTGCCACCAGCAGCCCGACAGGGGTTTCGACAGATACGCAGTATTTT. Protein sequence: CATSSPTGVSTDTQYF.

This chain joins TRBV10-1 and TRBJ2-1; 12 positions agree with TRBD2. Germline CDR1 and CDR2: WNHNN and SYGVQD (reference sequence). V shed 2 bases, J shed 4 bases, and the junction held 6 bases outside the gene matches. This CDR3 comprises 17 residues. The CDR3 protein is CASSERSSGRGYNEQFF. The CDR3 coding sequence is TGCGCCAGCAGTGAGAGATCTAGCGGGAGGGGGTACAATGAGCAGTTCTTC.

The genes are TRBV2 and TRBJ2-1; a weak D match, TRBD2 (5 bases). Germline assignment: CDR1 SNHLY and CDR2 FYNNEI. This CDR3 has 15 residues. V was shortened by 2 bases and J by 9 bases, with 17 bases between the two germline ends. The CDR3 region is CASSEIGKGFGEQFF. CDR3 coding DNA: TGTGCCAGCAGTGAAATCGGGAAAGGGTTTGGTGAGCAGTTCTTC.

In this sample, this clone turned up once. The J gene is TRBJ2-7, the V gene TRBV11-2; TRBD2 agrees at 8 bases. The germline CDR1 and CDR2 sequences are SGHAT and FQNNGV. The V gene end was trimmed by 3 bases and the J gene end by 7 bases; junction bases not matched to a gene: 8. The CDR3 extends over 14 amino acids. The CDR3 spells CASSFLAGPGEQYF. The CDR3 DNA sequence: TGTGCCAGCAGCTTTCTAGCGGGTCCGGGGGAGCAGTACTTC.

This chain connects TRBV5-4 to TRBJ1-2; the D is unclear. V shed 1 base and J shed 8 bases, with 6 bases lying between them. CDR1 is SGHNT, CDR2 YYREEE, per germline (reference sequence). The CDR3 runs to 11 residues. The CDR3 protein is CASSLPRGYTF. DNA for the CDR3: TGTGCCAGCAGCTTGCCCAGGGGCTACACCTTC. Using reference TRBV5-4 and TRBJ1-2 for the parts outside the CDR3, the full variable domain is ETGVTQSPTHLIKTRGQQVTLRCSSQSGHNTVSWYQQALGQGPQFIFQYYREEENGRGNFPPRFSGLQFPNYSSELNVNALELDDSALYLCASSLPRGYTFGSGTRLTVV.

V is TRBV5-5 and J is TRBJ2-4, with D possibly TRBD2 on 6 matching bases. The CDR3 is 15 amino acids. Germline assignment: CDR1 SGHKS and CDR2 YYEKEE (reference sequence). Trimming shortened V by 3 bases and J by 1 base, and 11 bases separated the two germline ends. This chain's CDR3 is CASSSRGTAKNIQYF. The CDR3 coding sequence is TGTGCCAGCAGCTCCCGCGGGACTGCCAAAAACATTCAGTACTTC.

The V and J genes are TRBV11-3 and TRBJ2-2; 7 positions match TRBD1. The trim removed 5 bases at V and 6 bases at J, leaving 3 bases unmatched. This CDR3 comprises 13 residues. The germline V gene encodes CDR1 SGHNT and CDR2 YENEEA. The CDR3 bases are TGTGCCAGCAGCCATACAGGGGCCGGGGAGCTGTTTTTT. Its translation is CASSHTGAGELFF.

This chain joins TRBV6-5 and TRBJ2-2, with 12 bases fitting TRBD2. From germline, CDR1 is MNHEY and CDR2 SVGAGI. CDR3 length: 15 residues. V gave up 7 bases and J gave up 5 bases; unmatched junction bases: 5. The CDR3 sequence: CASTLGLAGTGELFF. In DNA, the CDR3 is TGTGCCAGCACCCTAGGACTAGCGGGAACCGGGGAGCTGTTTTTT.

This chain uses TRBV5-6 with TRBJ1-1, with D perhaps TRBD1 (6 bases). The CDR3 has 14 residues. V gave up 1 base and J gave up 11 bases, with 18 bases separating them. Germline V gene sequence: CDR1 SGHDT, CDR2 YYEEEE. CDR3 coding DNA: TGTGCCAGCAGCTTGACCAGGACAGCCCTGAGGGCTTTCTTT. Translating it yields CASSLTRTALRAFF.

The chain employs TRBV24-1 and TRBJ2-7; unclear D gene. Germline assignment: CDR1 KGHDR and CDR2 SFDVKD. V gave up 9 bases and J gave up 0 bases, with 5 bases separating them. The CDR3 has 11 amino acids. The DNA for the CDR3 is TGTGCCACCGGAAACTCCTACGAGCAGTACTTC. Its protein is CATGNSYEQYF.

This clone was observed once. The chain recombines TRBV5-1 with TRBJ1-3; 12 nucleotides align to TRBD1. The CDR3 has 17 residues. Germline CDR1 is SGHRS and CDR2 is YFSETQ. V lost 0 bases, J lost 1 base, and 2 bases stayed unmatched. CDR3 sequence (DNA): TGCGCCAGCAGCTTGGGGGACAGGGGGCCTTCTGGAAACACCATATATTTT. Translating it yields CASSLGDRGPSGNTIYF.

This clone was picked up a small number of times. The chain recombines TRBV2 with TRBJ1-6, with D possibly TRBD1 on 6 matching bases. Germline V lookup: CDR1 SNHLY, CDR2 FYNNEI. Trimming removed 8 bases from V and 0 bases from J, with 17 bases in between. The CDR3 runs 17 residues. The CDR3 sequence is CASVMWTASSYNSPLHF. CDR3 nucleotide sequence: TGTGCCAGCGTTATGTGGACAGCTAGCTCCTATAATTCACCCCTCCACTTT.

The V and J genes are TRBV2 and TRBJ1-6, with D possibly being TRBD1 (5 bases). Deletions cut 1 base from V and 8 bases from J, with 12 bases between. There are 15 residues in the CDR3. In germline, CDR1 is SNHLY, CDR2 FYNNEI. The CDR3 bases are TGTGCCAGCAGTGAAGGGGGTCAGGGTTATTCACCCCTCCACTTT. As protein: CASSEGGQGYSPLHF. Variable domain in full (rest from reference TRBV2 and TRBJ1-6): EPEVTQTPSHQVTQMGQEVILRCVPISNHLYFYWYRQILGQKVEFLVSFYNNEISEKSEIFDDQFSVERPDGSNFTLKIRSTKLEDSAMYFCASSEGGQGYSPLHFGNGTRLTVT.